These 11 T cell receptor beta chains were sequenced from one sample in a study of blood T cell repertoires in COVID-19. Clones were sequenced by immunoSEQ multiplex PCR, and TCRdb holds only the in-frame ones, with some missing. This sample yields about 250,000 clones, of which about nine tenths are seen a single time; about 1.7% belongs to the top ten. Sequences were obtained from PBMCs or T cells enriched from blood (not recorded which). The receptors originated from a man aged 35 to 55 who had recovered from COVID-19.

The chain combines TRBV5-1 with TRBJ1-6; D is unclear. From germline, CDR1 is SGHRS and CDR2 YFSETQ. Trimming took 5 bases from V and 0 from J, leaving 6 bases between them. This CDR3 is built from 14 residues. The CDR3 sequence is CASRRSSYNSPLHF. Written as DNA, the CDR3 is TGCGCCAGCAGGAGGAGCTCCTATAATTCACCCCTCCACTTT.

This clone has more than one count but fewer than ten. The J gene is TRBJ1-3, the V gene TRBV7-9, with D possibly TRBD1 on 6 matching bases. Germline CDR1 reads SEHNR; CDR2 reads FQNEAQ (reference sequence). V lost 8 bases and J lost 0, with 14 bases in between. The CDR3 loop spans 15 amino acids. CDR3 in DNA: TGTGCCAGCGGAGGGGGGGCACCCTCTGGAAACACCATATATTTT. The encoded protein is CASGGGAPSGNTIYF.

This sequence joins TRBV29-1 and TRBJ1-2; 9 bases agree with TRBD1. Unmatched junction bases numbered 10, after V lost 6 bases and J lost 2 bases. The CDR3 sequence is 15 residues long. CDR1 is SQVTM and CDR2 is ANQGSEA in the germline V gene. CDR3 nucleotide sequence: TGCAGCGTAGACCTTCACAGGGGGCGGAACTATGGCTACACCTTC. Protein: CSVDLHRGRNYGYTF.

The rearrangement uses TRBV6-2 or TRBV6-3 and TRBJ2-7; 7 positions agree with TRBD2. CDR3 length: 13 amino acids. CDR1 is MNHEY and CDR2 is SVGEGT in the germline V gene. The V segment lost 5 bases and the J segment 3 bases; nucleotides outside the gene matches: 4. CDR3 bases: TGTGCCAGCAGTGGGGGGGGACGCTACGAGCAGTACTTC. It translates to CASSGGGRYEQYF.

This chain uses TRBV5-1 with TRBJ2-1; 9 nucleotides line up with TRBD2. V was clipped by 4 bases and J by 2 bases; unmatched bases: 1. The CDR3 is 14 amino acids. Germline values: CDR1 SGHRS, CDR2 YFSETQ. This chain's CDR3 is CASSAGGPYNEQFF. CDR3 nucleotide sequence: TGCGCCAGCAGCGCGGGGGGGCCCTACAATGAGCAGTTCTTC.

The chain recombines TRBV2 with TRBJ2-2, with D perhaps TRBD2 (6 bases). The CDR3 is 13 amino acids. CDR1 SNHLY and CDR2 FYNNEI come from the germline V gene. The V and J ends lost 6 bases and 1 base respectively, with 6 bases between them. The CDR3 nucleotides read TGTGCCAGCAGGGGAGGGAACACCGGGGAGCTGTTTTTT. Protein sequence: CASRGGNTGELFF.

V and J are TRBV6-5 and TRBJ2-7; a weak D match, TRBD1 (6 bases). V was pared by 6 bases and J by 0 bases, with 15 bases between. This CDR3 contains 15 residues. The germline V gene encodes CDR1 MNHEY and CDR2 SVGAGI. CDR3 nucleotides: TGTGCCAGCAGCGACGACAGGCCACCCTCCTACGAGCAGTACTTC. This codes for CASSDDRPPSYEQYF.

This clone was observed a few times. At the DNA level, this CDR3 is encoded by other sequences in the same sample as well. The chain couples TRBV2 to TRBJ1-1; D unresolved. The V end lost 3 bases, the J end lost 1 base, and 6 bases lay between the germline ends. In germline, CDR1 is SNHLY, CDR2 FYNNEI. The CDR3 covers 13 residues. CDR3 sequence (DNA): TGTGCCAGCAGTGACTCAGAGAACACTGAAGCTTTCTTT. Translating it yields CASSDSENTEAFF. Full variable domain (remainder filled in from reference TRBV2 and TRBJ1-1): EPEVTQTPSHQVTQMGQEVILRCVPISNHLYFYWYRQILGQKVEFLVSFYNNEISEKSEIFDDQFSVERPDGSNFTLKIRSTKLEDSAMYFCASSDSENTEAFFGQGTRLTVV.

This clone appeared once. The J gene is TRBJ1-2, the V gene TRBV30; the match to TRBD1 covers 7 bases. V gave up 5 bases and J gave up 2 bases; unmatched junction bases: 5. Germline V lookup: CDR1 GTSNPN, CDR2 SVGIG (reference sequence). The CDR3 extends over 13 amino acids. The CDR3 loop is CAWDPTGNYGYTF. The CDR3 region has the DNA TGTGCCTGGGACCCGACAGGGAACTATGGCTACACCTTC.

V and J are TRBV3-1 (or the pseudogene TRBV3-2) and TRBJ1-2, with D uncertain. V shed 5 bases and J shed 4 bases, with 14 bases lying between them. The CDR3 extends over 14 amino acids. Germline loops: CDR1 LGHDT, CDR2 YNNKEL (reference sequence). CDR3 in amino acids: CASSYGGVGYGYTF. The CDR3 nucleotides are TGTGCCAGCAGCTATGGCGGGGTGGGCTATGGCTACACCTTC.

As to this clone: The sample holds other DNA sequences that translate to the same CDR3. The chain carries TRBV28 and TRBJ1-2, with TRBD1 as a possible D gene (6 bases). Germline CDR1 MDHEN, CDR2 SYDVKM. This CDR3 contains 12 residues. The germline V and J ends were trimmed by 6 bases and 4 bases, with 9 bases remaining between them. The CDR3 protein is CASSRGGYGYTF. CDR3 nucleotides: TGTGCCAGCAGCAGGGGTGGCTATGGCTACACCTTC.